This paragraph covers one T cell receptor beta chain sequence. Its target antigen remains unknown. The input lacks base qualities; no much larger clone sits a single base away. The data belong to a study of blood T cell repertoires in COVID-19 (TCRdb year 2020). Regarding the study in general: Samples covering the acute and convalescent phases of COVID-19 were provided by collaborators in the United States, Italy and Spain. A de-identified subject ID, COVID-19 status, age in years and sex were almost always included in the sample metadata. The samples were drawn from two sources: the first 160 participants of the ongoing ImmuneRACE study, and fewer than 1,500 subjects contributed by 6 global collaborators. The repertoires were released in a freely available public database meant as a resource for research on the immune response to SARS-CoV-2. Where available, HLA class I and class II types were taken from metadata supplied by the sample provider and were not determined by assay-based typing. The prospective study material was composed of cDNA or gDNA derived from T cells, B-cell-depleted T cells, or PBMCs. Subjects who had been exposed to COVID-19, were actively infected with it, or had recovered from it provided the deeply sampled blood TCRbeta repertoires that made up the dataset. Beyond this particular receptor, the publication reports: The quantity of clinical and demographic metadata differed by source and by participant and was supplied without curation.

A second Seattle source provided samples from volunteer blood donors who had recovered from COVID-19. Whole blood was collected in K2EDTA tubes by collaborating institutions according to the institutions' own protocols. For TCRbeta analysis, collaborator samples were shipped as frozen whole blood, as isolated PBMCs, or as DNA extracted from either sample type. V gives up 0 bases and J gives up 2 bases, and the segment between their germline ends measures 7 bases. The CDR3 has 14 amino acids, counting the end cysteine and phenylalanine. CDR3 DNA only is kept here, 42 bases in frame from base 1. In the germline V gene (reference sequence), CDR1 corresponds to LNHNV and CDR2 to YYDKDF. TCRbeta CDR3 regions were amplified from genomic DNA using the immunoSEQ Assay, a bias-controlled multiplex PCR. The paper's data handling went like this. Within the assay, amplification of reference gene primers was used to estimate how many nucleated cells each sample contained. Sequence reads were collapsed and filtered to measure the absolute abundance of every unique TCRbeta CDR3 rearrangement. For each sample, productive Simpson clonality was calculated as the square root of Simpson's diversity index across productive rearrangements. Held by TCRdb, this immuneACCESS table contains in-frame sequences only and omits some clones. Under half of the omission traces to an unresolved V gene where checked; the cause of the rest is unknown. V and J calls and clone size follow that table, whereas D and trimming were derived from the DNA. The sample table shows 200,000 to 300,000 clones, and approximately 90% are seen once. Around 7.8% of the sample belongs to the ten largest clones.

The sample comprised peripheral blood. The receptor comes from a man aged 55 to 70 who had recovered from COVID-19. This sequence uses TRBV15 and TRBJ1-2; the D gene is not confidently resolved. For the CDR3, the sequence is CATSRELQNYGYTF. In nucleotide form, the sequence is TGTGCCACCAGCAGAGAGTTGCAGAACTATGGCTACACCTTC.